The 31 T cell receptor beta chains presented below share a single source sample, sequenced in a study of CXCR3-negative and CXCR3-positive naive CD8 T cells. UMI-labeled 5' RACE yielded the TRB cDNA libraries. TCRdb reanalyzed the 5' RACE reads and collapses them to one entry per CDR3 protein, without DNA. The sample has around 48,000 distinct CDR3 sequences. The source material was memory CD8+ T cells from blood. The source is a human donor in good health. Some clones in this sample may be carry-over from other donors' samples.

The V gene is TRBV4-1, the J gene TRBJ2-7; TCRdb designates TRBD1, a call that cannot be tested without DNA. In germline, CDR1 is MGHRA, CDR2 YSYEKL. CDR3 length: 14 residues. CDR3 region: CASSLGQLAYEQYF.

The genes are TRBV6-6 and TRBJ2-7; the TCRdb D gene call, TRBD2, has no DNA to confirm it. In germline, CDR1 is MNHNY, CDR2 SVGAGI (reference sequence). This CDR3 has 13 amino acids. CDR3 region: CASRPGRVGEQYF.

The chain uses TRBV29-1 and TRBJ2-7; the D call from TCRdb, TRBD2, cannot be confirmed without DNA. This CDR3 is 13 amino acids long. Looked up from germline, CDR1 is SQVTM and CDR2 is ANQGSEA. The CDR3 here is CSVGLAGTYEQYF.

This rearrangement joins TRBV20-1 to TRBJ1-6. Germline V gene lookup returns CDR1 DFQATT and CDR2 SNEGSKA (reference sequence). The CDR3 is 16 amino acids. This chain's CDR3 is CSARDQDDSLNSPLHF.

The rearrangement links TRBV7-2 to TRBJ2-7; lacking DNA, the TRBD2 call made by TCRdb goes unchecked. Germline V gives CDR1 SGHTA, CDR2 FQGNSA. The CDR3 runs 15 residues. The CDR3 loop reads CASSAGLAGAYEQYF.

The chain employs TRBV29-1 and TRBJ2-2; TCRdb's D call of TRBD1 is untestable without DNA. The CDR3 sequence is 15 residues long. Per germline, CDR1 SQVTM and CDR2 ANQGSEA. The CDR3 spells CSVLLPGGPTGELFF.

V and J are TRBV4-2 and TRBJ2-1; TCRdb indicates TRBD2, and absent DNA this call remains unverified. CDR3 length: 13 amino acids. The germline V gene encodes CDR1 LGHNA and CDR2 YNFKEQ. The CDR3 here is CASSQGLREEQFF.

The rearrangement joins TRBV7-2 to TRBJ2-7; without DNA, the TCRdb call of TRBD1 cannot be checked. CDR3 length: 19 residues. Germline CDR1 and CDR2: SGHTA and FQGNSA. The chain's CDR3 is CGSSLRAGLPGQGIHEQYF.

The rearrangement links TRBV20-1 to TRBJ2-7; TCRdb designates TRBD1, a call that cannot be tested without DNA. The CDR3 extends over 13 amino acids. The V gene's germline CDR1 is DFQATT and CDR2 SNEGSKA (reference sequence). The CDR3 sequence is CSAQGSLAYEQYF.

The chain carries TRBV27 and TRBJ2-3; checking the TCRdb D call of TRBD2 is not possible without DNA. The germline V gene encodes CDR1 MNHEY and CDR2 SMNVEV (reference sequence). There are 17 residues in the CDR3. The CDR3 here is CASSPLGLAGVGDTQYF.

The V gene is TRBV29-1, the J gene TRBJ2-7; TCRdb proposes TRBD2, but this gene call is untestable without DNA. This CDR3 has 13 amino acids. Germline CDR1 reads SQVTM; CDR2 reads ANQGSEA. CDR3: CSAQGTVNYEQYF.

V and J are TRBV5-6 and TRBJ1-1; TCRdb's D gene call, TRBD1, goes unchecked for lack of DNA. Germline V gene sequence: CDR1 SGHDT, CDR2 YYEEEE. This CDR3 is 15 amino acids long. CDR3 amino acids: CASSLLRQGVGVAFF.

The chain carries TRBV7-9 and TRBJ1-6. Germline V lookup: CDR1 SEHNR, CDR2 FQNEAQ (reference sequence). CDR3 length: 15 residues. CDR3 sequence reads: CASSLGRVGDSPLHF.

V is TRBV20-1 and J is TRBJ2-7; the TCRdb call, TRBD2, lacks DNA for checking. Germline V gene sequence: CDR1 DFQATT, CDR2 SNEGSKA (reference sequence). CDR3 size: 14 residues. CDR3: CSAVGREVIYEQYF.

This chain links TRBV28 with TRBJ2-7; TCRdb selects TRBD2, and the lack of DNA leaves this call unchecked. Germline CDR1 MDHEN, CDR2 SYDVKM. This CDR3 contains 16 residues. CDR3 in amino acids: CASRVTGTSGTYEQYF.

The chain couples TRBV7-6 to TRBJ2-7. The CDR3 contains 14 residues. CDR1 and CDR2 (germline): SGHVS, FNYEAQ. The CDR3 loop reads CASSLEDSAYEQYF.

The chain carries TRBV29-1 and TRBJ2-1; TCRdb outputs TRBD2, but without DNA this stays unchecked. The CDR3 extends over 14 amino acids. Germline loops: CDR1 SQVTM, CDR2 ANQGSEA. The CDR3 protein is CSVESSGRYNEQFF.

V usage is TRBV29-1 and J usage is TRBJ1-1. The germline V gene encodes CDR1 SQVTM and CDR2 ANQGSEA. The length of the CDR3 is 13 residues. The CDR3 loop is CSVEVVRRTEAFF.

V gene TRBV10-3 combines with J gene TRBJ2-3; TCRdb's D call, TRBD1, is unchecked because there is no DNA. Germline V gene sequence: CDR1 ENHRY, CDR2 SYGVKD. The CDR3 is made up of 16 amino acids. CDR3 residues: CAISESLDRVADTQYF.

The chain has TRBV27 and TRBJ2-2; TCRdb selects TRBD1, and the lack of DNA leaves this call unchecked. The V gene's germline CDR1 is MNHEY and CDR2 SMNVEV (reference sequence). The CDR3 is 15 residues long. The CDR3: CASSWTGGNTGELFF.

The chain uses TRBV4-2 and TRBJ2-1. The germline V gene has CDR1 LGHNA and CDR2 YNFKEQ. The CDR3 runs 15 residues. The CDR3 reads CASSQDLEVYNEQFF.

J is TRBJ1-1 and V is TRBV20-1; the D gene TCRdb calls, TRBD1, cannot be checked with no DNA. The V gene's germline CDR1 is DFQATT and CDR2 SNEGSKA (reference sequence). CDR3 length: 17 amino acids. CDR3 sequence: CSAREGRDRRMNTEAFF.

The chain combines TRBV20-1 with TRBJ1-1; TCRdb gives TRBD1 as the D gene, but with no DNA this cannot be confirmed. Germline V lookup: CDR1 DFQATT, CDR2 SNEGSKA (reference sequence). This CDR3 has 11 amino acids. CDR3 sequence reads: CSARSGSEAFF.

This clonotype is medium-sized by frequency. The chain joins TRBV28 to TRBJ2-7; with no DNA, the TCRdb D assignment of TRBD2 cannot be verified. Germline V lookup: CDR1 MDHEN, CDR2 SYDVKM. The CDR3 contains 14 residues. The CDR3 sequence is CASRPTSATYEQYF.

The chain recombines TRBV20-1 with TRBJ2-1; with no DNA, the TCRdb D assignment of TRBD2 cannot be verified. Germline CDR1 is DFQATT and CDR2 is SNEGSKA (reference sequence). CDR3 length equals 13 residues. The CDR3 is CSARREDYNEQFF.

Here the CDR3 reads CSVTEGYGTEAFF. The rearrangement joins TRBV29-1 to TRBJ1-1; the D gene TCRdb calls, TRBD1, cannot be checked with no DNA. This CDR3 is 13 amino acids long. The germline CDR1 and CDR2 sequences are SQVTM and ANQGSEA.

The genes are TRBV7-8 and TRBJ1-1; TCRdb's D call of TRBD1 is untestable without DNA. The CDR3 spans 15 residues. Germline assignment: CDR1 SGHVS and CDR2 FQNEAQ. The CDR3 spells CASTRDPYVHTEAFF.

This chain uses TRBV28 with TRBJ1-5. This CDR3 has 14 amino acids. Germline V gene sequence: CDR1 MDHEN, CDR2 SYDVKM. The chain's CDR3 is CASSLQLESGPQHF.

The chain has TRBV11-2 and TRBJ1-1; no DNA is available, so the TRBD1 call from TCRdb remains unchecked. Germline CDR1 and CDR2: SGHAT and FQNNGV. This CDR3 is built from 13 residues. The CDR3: CASSPLEGTVAFF.

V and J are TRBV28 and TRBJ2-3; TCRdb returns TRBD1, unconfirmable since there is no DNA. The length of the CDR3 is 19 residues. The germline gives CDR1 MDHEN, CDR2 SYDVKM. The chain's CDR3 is CASSPPDKELRSSTDTQYF.

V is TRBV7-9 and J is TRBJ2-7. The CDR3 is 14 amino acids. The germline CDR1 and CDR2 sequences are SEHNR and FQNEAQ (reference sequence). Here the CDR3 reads CASSATGDSYEQYF.